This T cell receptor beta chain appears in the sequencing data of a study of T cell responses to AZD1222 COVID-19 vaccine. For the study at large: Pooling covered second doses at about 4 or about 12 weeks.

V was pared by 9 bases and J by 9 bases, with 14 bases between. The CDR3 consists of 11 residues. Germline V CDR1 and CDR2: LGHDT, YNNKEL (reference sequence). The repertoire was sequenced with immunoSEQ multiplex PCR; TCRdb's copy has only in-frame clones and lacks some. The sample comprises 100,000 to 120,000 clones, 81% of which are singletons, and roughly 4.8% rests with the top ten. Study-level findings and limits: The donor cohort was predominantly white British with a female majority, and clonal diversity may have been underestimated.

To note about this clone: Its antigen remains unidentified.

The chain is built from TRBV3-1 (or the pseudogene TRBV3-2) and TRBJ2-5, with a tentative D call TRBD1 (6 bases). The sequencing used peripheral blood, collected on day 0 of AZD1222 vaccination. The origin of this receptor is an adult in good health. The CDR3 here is CASHKTGSQYF. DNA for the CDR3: TGTGCCAGTCACAAAACAGGGTCCCAGTACTTC.